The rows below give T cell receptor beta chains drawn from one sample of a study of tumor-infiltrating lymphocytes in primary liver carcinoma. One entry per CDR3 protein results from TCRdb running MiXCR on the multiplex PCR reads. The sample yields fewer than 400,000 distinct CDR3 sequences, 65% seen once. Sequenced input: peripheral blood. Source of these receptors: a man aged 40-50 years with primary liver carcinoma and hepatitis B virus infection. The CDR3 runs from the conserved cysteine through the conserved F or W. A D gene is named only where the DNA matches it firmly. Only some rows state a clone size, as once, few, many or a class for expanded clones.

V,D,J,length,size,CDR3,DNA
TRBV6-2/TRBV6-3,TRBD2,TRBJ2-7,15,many,CASSSWGLATYEQYF,TGTGCCAGCAGTTCTTGGGGACTAGCAACCTACGAGCAGTACTTC
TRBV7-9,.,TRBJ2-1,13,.,CASMGTILDEQFF,TGTGCCAGCATGGGCACAATCCTCGATGAGCAGTTCTTC
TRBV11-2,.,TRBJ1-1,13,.,CASSLGSNTKAFF,TGTGCCAGCAGCTTAGGATCGAACACTAAAGCTTTCTTT
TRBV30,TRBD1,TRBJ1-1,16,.,CAWTASYRGQDTEAFF,TGTGCCTGGACAGCCTCATACAGGGGGCAGGACACTGAAGCTTTCTTT
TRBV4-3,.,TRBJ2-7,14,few,CASSQEHGDYEQYF,TGCGCCAGCAGCCAAGAACACGGTGACTACGAGCAGTACTTC
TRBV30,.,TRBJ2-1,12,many,CAWSGAGPGEFF,TGTGCCTGGAGTGGGGCGGGCCCAGGGGAGTTCTTC
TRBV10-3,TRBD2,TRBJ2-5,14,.,CATAPGLAMENQYF,TGTGCCACCGCGCCAGGACTAGCGATGGAGAACCAGTACTTC
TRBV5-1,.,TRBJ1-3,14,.,CASSLAQKGSTIYF,TGCGCCAGCAGCTTGGCGCAGAAGGGGAGCACCATATATTTT
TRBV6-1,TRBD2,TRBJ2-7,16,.,CASSQRRASGRDEQYF,TGCGCCAGCAGCCAGAGACGGGCTAGCGGGAGGGACGAGCAGTACTTC
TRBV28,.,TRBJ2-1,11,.,CASSSQDEQFF,TGTGCCAGCAGTTCTCAGGATGAGCAGTTCTTC
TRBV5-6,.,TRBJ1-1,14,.,CASNFPQVNTEALF,TGTGCCAGCAACTTTCCACAGGTGAACACTGAAGCTTTGTTT
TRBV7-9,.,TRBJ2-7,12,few,CASSPEHYEQYF,TGTGCCAGCAGCCCCGAGCACTACGAGCAGTACTTC
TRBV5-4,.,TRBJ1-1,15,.,CASSPKSAGHAEAFF,TGTGCCAGCAGCCCTAAGAGTGCAGGACACGCTGAAGCTTTCTTT
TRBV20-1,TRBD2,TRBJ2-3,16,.,CSASPRLAGFRDTQYF,TGCAGTGCTAGTCCTCGACTAGCGGGCTTCCGAGATACGCAGTATTTT
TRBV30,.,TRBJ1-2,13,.,CAWSVQGAEGYTF,TGTGCCTGGAGTGTACAAGGGGCGGAGGGCTACACCTTC
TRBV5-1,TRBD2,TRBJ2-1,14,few,CASSSSGMHNEQFF,TGCGCCAGCAGCTCTAGCGGAATGCACAATGAGCAGTTCTTC
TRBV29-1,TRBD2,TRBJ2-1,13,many,CSACFSGSDEQFF,TGCAGCGCTTGCTTTAGCGGGAGCGATGAGCAGTTCTTC
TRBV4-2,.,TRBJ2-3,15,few,CASSLPAGSTDTQYF,TGTGCCAGCAGCCTCCCGGCGGGAAGCACAGATACGCAGTATTTT
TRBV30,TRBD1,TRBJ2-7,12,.,CAGGTGLGERYF,TGTGCCGGGGGGACAGGCCTGGGTGAGCGGTACTTC
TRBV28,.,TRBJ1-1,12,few,CASSPRGRGAFF,TGTGCCAGCAGTCCCCGAGGGCGCGGAGCTTTCTTT
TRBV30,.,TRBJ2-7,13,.,CAWRMGGSYEQYF,TGTGCCTGGAGAATGGGGGGCTCCTACGAGCAGTACTTC
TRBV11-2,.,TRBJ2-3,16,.,CASSRRSIGNTDIQYF,TGTGCCAGCAGCAGAAGAAGTATAGGGAACACAGATATCCAGTATTTT
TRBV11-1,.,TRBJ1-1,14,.,CANGFGQGITEAFF,TGTGCCAACGGCTTCGGCCAGGGGATCACTGAAGCTTTCTTT
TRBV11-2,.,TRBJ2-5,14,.,CASSSGGSFETQYF,TGTGCCAGCAGCTCGGGGGGCTCTTTTGAGACCCAGTACTTC
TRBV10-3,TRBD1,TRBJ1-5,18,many,CAISESGGTGGSNQPQHF,TGTGCCATCAGTGAGTCCGGCGGGACAGGGGGCAGTAATCAGCCCCAGCATTTT
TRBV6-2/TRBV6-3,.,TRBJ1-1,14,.,CASSPEAGNTVAFF,TGTGCCAGCAGCCCCGAGGCGGGGAACACTGTAGCTTTCTTT
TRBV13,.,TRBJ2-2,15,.,CASSLDGANTGELSF,TGTGCCAGCAGCTTAGACGGGGCGAACACCGGGGAGCTGTCTTTT
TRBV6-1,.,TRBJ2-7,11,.,CAGSEVHEQYF,TGTGCCGGCAGTGAAGTGCACGAGCAGTACTTC